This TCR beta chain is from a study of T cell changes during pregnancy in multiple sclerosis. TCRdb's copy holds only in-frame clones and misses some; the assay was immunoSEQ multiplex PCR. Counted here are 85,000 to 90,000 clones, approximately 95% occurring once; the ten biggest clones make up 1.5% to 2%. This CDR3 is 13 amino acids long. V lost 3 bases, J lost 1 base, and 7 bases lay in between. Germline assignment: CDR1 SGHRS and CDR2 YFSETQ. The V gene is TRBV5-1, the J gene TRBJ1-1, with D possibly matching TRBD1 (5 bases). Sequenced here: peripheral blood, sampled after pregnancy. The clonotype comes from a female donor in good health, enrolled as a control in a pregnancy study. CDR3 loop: CASSYGQNTEAFF. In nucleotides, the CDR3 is TGCGCCAGCAGCTACGGACAGAACACTGAAGCTTTCTTT.